A single T cell receptor beta chain is shown here with its context. This sample was taken from a study of blood T cell repertoires in COVID-19. Study in general: The cDNA or gDNA used as material had been derived from T cells, B-cell-depleted T cells, or PBMCs.

In the authors' methods: Amplification of reference gene primers was used by the study to estimate nucleated cell counts. Here immunoSEQ multiplex PCR was the method, and the copy in TCRdb shows in-frame clones only, minus some. That table is the source of V, J and clone size, and D and trimming were worked out from the DNA. The table has tens of thousands of clones, roughly 76% seen once. Germline CDR1 and CDR2: ENHRY and SYGVKD. V was pared by 11 bases and J by 0 bases, with 6 bases of the junction left unmatched. The CDR3 runs to 14 residues. The rearrangement joins TRBV10-3 to TRBJ2-3; the match to TRBD2 covers 9 bases. The TCR originated in a man older than 75 with COVID-19, enrolled during active disease. The sequenced material came from peripheral blood. DNA for the CDR3: TGTGCCCAATGGCGGGGGGGGAGCACAGATACGCAGTATTTT. It specifies CAQWRGGSTDTQYF.